The T cell receptor beta chain described here comes from a study of cytomegalovirus exposure and HLA in healthy donors. Remarks on this clone: Its antigen is unidentified.

Points from the study as a whole: The study reported that TCR beta sequences accurately predicted HLA-A and HLA-B alleles in most subjects.

The CDR3 sequence is 10 residues long. Trimming pared 7 bases from V and 14 bases from J, leaving 17 bases between. In germline, CDR1 is SQVTM, CDR2 ANQGSEA. The PCR ran on 60 Vbeta and 13 Jbeta primers. Profiling relied on immunoSEQ multiplex PCR, and the TCRdb table lists in-frame clones only, not all of them. The sample has about 150,000 clones; around three quarters are singletons. This TCR came from a male donor in good health and CMV-seronegative. The material sequenced was PBMCs. This chain links TRBV29-1 with TRBJ1-2; perhaps TRBD1 as D (5 bases). CDR3 sequence (DNA): TGCAGCGCGGGGGAAAGAGAAGGAACCTTC. It yields the protein CSAGEREGTF. The entire variable domain, with the rest obtained from reference TRBV29-1 and TRBJ1-2, is as follows: SAVISQKPSRDICQRGTSLTIQCQVDSQVTMMFWYRQQPGQSLTLIATANQGSEATYESGFVIDKFPISRPNLTFSTLTVSNMSPEDSSIYLCSAGEREGTFGSGTRLTVV.